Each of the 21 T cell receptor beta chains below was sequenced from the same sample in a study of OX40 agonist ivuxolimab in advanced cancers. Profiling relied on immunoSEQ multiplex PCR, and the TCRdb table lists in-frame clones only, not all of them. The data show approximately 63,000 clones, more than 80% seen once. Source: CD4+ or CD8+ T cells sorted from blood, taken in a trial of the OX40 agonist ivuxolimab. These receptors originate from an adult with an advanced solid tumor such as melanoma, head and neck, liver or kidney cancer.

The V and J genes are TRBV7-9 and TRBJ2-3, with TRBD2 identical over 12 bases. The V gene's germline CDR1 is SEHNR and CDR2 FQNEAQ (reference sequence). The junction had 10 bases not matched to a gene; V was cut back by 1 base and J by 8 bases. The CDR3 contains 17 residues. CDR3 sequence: CASSLGPPTSGRGTQYF. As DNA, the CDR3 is TGTGCCAGCAGCTTAGGACCTCCGACTAGCGGGAGAGGTACGCAGTATTTT. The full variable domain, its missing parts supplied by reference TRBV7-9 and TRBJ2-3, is DTGVSQNPRHKITKRGQNVTFRCDPISEHNRLYWYRQTLGQGPEFLTYFQNEAQLEKSRLLSDRFSAERPKGSFSTLEIQRTEQGDSAMYLCASSLGPPTSGRGTQYFGPGTRLTVL.

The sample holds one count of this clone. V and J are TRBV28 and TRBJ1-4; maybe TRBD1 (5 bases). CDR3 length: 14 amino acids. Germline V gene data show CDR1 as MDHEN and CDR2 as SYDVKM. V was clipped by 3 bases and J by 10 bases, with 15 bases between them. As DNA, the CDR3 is TGTGCCAGCAGTTTCAGGGCGATAAAGGGAAAACTGTTTTTT. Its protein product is CASSFRAIKGKLFF.

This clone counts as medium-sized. The CDR3 DNA is TGTGCCAGTAGCACAGGGCGGGTTTATGGCTACACCTTC. Translation: CASSTGRVYGYTF. The rearrangement uses TRBV19 and TRBJ1-2, with D possibly being TRBD1 (6 bases). This CDR3 spans 13 amino acids. Trimming removed 6 bases at V and 5 bases at J, with 13 bases between. Germline CDR1 reads LNHDA; CDR2 reads SQIVND (reference sequence). The variable domain in full, completed from reference TRBV19 and TRBJ1-2, reads DGGITQSPKYLFRKEGQNVTLSCEQNLNHDAMYWYRQDPGQGLRLIYYSQIVNDFQKGDIAEGYSVSREKKESFPLTVTSAQKNPTAFYLCASSTGRVYGYTFGSGTRLTVV.

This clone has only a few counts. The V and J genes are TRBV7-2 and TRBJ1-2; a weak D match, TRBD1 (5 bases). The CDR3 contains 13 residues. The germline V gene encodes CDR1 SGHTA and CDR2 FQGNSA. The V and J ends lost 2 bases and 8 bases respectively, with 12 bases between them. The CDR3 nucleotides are TGTGCCAGCAGCTTATTGGCAGGGCCCGGCTACACCTTC. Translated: CASSLLAGPGYTF.

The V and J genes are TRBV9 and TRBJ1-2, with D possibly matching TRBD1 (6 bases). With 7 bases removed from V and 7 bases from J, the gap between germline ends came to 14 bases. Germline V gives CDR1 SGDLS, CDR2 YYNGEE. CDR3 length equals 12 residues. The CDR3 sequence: CASGRGHSGYTF. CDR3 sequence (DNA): TGTGCCAGCGGCAGGGGTCACAGTGGCTACACCTTC.

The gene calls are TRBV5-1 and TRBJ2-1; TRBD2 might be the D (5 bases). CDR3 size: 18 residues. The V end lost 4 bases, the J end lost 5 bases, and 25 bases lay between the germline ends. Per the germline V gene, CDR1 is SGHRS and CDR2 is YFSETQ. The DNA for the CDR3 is TGCGCCAGCAGCCGCGGGCCCTCTAACCTAGAGAAGAACAATGAGCAGTTCTTC. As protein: CASSRGPSNLEKNNEQFF.

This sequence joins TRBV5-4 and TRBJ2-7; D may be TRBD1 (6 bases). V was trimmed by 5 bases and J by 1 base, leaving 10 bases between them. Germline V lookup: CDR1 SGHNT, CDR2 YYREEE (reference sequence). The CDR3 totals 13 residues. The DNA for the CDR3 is TGTGCCAGCAGGGTAGGGGGATCCTACGAGCAGTACTTC. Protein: CASRVGGSYEQYF.

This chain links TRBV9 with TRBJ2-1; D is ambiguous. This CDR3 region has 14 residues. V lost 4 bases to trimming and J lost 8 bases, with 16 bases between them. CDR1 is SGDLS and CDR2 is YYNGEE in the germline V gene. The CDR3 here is CASSTPPREYEQFF. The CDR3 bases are TGTGCCAGCAGCACACCACCGCGTGAGTATGAGCAGTTCTTC.

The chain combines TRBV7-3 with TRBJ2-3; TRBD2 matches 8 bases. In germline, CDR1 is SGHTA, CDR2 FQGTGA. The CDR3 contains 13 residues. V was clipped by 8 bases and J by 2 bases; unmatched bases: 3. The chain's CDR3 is CASRGGNTDTQYF. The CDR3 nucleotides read TGTGCCAGCCGGGGGGGAAACACAGATACGCAGTATTTT.

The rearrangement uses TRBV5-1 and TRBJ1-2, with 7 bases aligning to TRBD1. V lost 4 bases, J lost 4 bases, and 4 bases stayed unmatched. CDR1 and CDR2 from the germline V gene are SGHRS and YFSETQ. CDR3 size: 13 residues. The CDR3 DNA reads TGCGCCAGCAGCCAGGGACAGATCTATGGCTACACCTTC. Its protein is CASSQGQIYGYTF.

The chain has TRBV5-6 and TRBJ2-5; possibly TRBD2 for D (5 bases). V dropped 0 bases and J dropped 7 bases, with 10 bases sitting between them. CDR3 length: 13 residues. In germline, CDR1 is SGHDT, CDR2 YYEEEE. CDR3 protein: CASSLGGIGTQYF. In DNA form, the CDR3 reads TGTGCCAGCAGCTTGGGAGGGATTGGGACCCAGTACTTC.

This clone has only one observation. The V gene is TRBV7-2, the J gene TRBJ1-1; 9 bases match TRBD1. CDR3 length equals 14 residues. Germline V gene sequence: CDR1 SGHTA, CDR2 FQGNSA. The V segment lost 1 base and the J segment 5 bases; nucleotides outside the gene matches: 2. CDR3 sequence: CASSLGTGVTEAFF. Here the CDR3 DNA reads TGTGCCAGCAGCTTAGGGACAGGGGTGACTGAAGCTTTCTTT.

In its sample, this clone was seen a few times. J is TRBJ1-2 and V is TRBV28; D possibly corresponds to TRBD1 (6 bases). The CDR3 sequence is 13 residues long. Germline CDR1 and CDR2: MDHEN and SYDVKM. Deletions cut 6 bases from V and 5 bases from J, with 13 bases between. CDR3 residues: CASRQGLGYGYTF. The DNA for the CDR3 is TGTGCCAGCAGACAGGGCCTGGGGTATGGCTACACCTTC.

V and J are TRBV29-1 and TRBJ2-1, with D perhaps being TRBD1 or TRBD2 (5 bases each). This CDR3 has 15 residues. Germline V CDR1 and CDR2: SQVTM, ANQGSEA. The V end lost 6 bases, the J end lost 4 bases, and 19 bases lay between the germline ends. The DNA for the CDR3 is TGCAGCGTCTCCCTCGGGGCGAAGGGGTACAATGAGCAGTTCTTC. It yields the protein CSVSLGAKGYNEQFF.

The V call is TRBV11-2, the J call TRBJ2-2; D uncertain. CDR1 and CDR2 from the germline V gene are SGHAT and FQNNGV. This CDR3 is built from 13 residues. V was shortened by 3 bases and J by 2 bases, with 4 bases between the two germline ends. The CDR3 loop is CASSFTNTGELFF. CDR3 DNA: TGTGCCAGCAGCTTTACAAACACCGGGGAGCTGTTTTTT. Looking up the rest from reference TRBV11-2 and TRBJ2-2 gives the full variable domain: EAGVAQSPRYKIIEKRQSVAFWCNPISGHATLYWYQQILGQGPKLLIQFQNNGVVDDSQLPKDRFSAERLKGVDSTLKIQPAKLEDSAVYLCASSFTNTGELFFGEGSRLTVL.

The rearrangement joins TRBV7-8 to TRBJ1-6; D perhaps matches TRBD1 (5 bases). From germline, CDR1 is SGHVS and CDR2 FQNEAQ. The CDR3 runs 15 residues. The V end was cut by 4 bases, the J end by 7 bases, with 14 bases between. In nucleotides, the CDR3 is TGTGCCAGCAGCTCCTGGGACGGATCAAATTCACCCCTCCACTTT. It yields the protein CASSSWDGSNSPLHF.

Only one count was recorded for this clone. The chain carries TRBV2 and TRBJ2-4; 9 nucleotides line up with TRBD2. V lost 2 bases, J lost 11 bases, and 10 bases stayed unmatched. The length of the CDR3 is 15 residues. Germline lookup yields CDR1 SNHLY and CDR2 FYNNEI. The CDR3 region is CASSERSGRPAVQYF. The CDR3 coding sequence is TGTGCCAGCAGTGAAAGAAGCGGGAGGCCTGCAGTTCAGTACTTC.

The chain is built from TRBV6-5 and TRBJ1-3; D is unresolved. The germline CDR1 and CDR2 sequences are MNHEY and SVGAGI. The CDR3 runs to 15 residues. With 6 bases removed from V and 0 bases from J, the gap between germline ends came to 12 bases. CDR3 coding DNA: TGTGCCAGCAGCCCCGCCCACTCCTCTGGAAACACCATATATTTT. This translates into CASSPAHSSGNTIYF.

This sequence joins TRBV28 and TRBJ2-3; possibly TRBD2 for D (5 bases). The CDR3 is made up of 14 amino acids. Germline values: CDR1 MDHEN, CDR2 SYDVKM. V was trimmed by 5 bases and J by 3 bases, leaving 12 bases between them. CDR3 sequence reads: CASSPPGVTDTQYF. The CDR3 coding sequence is TGTGCCAGCAGTCCTCCCGGGGTTACAGATACGCAGTATTTT.

DNA for the CDR3: TGCGCCAGCAGCTTGGAGGGACTGGATAACACCGGGGAGCTGTTTTTT. This translates into CASSLEGLDNTGELFF. The genes are TRBV5-1 and TRBJ2-2; possible D gene TRBD2, 6 bases. Trimming cost V 0 bases and J 2 bases, with 11 bases left between them. Germline V gene sequence: CDR1 SGHRS, CDR2 YFSETQ. The CDR3 totals 16 residues.

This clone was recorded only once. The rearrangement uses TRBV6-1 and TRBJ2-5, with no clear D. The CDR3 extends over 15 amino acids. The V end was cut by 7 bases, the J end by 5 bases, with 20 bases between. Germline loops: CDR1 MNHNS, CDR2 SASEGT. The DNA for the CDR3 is TGTGCCAGCACGTGGCTACCCCGGAGTCGGGAGACCCAGTACTTC. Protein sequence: CASTWLPRSRETQYF.